This TCR beta chain was documented in a study of T cell responses to AZD1222 COVID-19 vaccine. Whole-study findings and limits: Vaccination with two AZD1222 doses was followed by a rise in Spike-specific TCR breadth and depth.

The table came from immunoSEQ multiplex PCR; TCRdb's copy has only in-frame clones and leaves some out. This sample has fewer than 140,000 clones; around 90% occur once, and the top ten carry approximately 8.2%. To note about this clone: Its antigen is currently unknown.

Pooled together were second doses at about 4 or about 12 weeks. The origin of this receptor is an adult who received the AZD1222 COVID-19 vaccine. The input for sequencing was peripheral blood, taken 28 days after the second AZD1222 dose.

Here the CDR3 reads CASSPEGQPQHF. CDR3 DNA: TGTGCCAGCAGCCCCGAGGGCCAGCCCCAGCATTTT. The J gene is TRBJ1-5, the V gene TRBV28; no firm D call. Per germline, CDR1 MDHEN and CDR2 SYDVKM. This CDR3 is built from 12 residues. The V gene lost 6 bases and the J gene lost 7 bases, with 10 bases spanning the gap.